The 6 T cell receptor beta chains below all came from one sample that was sequenced in a study of cytomegalovirus exposure and HLA in healthy donors. Researchers ran the PCR with 60 Vbeta and 13 Jbeta primers. Here immunoSEQ multiplex PCR was the method, and the copy in TCRdb shows in-frame clones only, minus some. The sample yields some 130,000 clones, about two thirds seen once. The sample was PBMCs. The receptors were gathered from a woman aged 55-70 years in good health and CMV-seropositive.

The genes are TRBV2 and TRBJ1-6; TRBD1 matches 8 bases. Germline CDR1 SNHLY, CDR2 FYNNEI. J gave up 7 bases and V 5 bases, and 4 bases lay outside the gene matches. The CDR3 covers 14 residues. In nucleotides, the CDR3 is TGTGCCAGCAGTCCCGGACAGGGAAATTCACCCCTCCACTTT. Translated, it gives CASSPGQGNSPLHF.

In its sample, this clone is medium-sized. This sample includes further DNA sequences coding for the same CDR3. In DNA form, the CDR3 reads TGTGCCAGCAGTCCGCGCCAGGGGAACACTGAAGCTTTCTTT. Protein product: CASSPRQGNTEAFF. The gene calls are TRBV6-6 and TRBJ1-1, with a possible D match to TRBD1 (5 bases). The V end lost 5 bases, the J end lost 1 base, and 11 bases lay between the germline ends. There are 14 residues in the CDR3. Germline V gene data show CDR1 as MNHNY and CDR2 as SVGAGI (reference sequence).

This clone has just a few counts. This chain joins TRBV6-6 and TRBJ2-5, with 8 bases lining up with TRBD1. The CDR3 totals 15 residues. Germline values: CDR1 MNHNY, CDR2 SVGAGI (reference sequence). V shed 8 bases and J 1 base; nucleotides not matched to a gene: 9. For the CDR3, the DNA is TGTGCCAGCCAACACGCCGGGACAGGCCAAGAGACCCAGTACTTC. This sequence encodes CASQHAGTGQETQYF.

This clone came up once. The chain has TRBV7-9 and TRBJ2-1; 8 bases line up with TRBD1. V shed 7 bases, J shed 4 bases, and the junction held 15 bases outside the gene matches. This CDR3 region has 17 residues. Germline CDR1 and CDR2: SEHNR and FQNEAQ (reference sequence). Written as DNA, the CDR3 is TGTGCCAGCACCTATGCAGGGGGCGCCTTTATGTACAATGAGCAGTTCTTC. The encoded protein is CASTYAGGAFMYNEQFF.

The CDR3 loop reads CASSSGGLNTEAFF. CDR3 coding DNA: TGTGCCAGCAGCTCCGGGGGTCTGAACACTGAAGCTTTCTTT. The V gene is TRBV11-2, the J gene TRBJ1-1; a possible D gene is TRBD1 (5 bases). This CDR3 comprises 14 residues. The V gene lost 4 bases and the J gene lost 0 bases, with 9 bases spanning the gap. Germline lookup yields CDR1 SGHAT and CDR2 FQNNGV.

V is TRBV29-1 and J is TRBJ2-1, with D unresolved. CDR1 is SQVTM and CDR2 is ANQGSEA in the germline V gene. Trimming shortened V by 5 bases and J by 7 bases, and 15 bases separated the two germline ends. The CDR3 consists of 13 residues. The CDR3 here is CSVLTPRLNEQFF. The CDR3 DNA reads TGCAGCGTTTTGACCCCGCGACTGAATGAGCAGTTCTTC.